Each of the 21 T cell receptor beta chains below was sequenced from the same sample in a study of PD-L1 blockade in urothelial cancer. Noted time point: pretreatment peripheral blood. This table comes from immunoSEQ multiplex PCR, and its TCRdb copy is limited to in-frame clones, with some not included. In the table there are 70,000 to 95,000 clones, roughly nine tenths of which are singletons. Sequenced material: PBMCs, taken around atezolizumab (anti-PD-L1) treatment. These receptors originate from a woman of 80 years or more with urothelial cancer.

This clone has a single count. J is TRBJ1-1 and V is TRBV7-2, with D maybe TRBD1 (6 bases). From germline, CDR1 is SGHTA and CDR2 FQGNSA. This CDR3 contains 16 residues. V was trimmed by 0 bases and J by 1 base, leaving 12 bases between them. The CDR3 DNA reads as TGTGCCAGCAGCTTAGCGGGCGGGGGGGCGAACACTGAAGCTTTCTTT. Translating gives CASSLAGGGANTEAFF.

The genes are TRBV7-9 and TRBJ1-5; D is unresolved. Between the trimmed V and J ends, which lost 1 base and 9 bases, there was a span of 13 bases. Germline-derived CDR1 and CDR2 are SEHNR and FQNEAQ (reference sequence). The CDR3 has 14 residues. CDR3 sequence reads: CASSLDMGRGPQHF. CDR3 nucleotides: TGTGCCAGCAGCTTAGATATGGGTCGAGGGCCCCAGCATTTT.

The V and J genes are TRBV6-6 and TRBJ1-3, with 7 bases aligning to TRBD1. Per the germline V gene, CDR1 is MNHNY and CDR2 is SVGAGI (reference sequence). CDR3 length equals 15 residues. J gave up 4 bases and V 0 bases, and 3 bases lay outside the gene matches. The CDR3 nucleotides read TGTGCCAGCAGTTACTCCCAGGGGGGAGGAAACACCATATATTTT. This sequence encodes CASSYSQGGGNTIYF.

This clone was detected a few times. The J gene is TRBJ1-5, the V gene TRBV2; D unresolved. V lost 7 bases and J 9 bases, leaving 16 bases between the germline ends. CDR1 is SNHLY, CDR2 FYNNEI, per germline. This CDR3 is 13 amino acids long. DNA for the CDR3: TGTGCCAGCATGACTGCCCCTGGTCGGCCCCAGCATTTT. Its protein product is CASMTAPGRPQHF.

The rearrangement joins TRBV27 to TRBJ2-3; 10 bases line up with TRBD2. V was pared by 5 bases and J by 0 bases, with 8 bases of the junction left unmatched. Germline V lookup: CDR1 MNHEY, CDR2 SMNVEV (reference sequence). The CDR3 has 17 amino acids. The CDR3 bases are TGTGCCAGCAGTCCCCCAGGACTAGCGGTTAGCACAGATACGCAGTATTTT. The encoded protein is CASSPPGLAVSTDTQYF.

In this sample, this clone turned up a few times. The chain is built from TRBV6-5 and TRBJ1-5; 7 bases fit TRBD1. The CDR3 covers 15 residues. CDR1 is MNHEY and CDR2 is SVGAGI in the germline V gene. After removal of 6 bases from V and 5 bases from J, the junction contained 10 bases not matched to a gene. The CDR3 bases are TGTGCCAGCAGGCCCAGGACAGGAGAATATCAGCCCCAGCATTTT. Its protein product is CASRPRTGEYQPQHF.

The V call is TRBV21-1, the J call TRBJ1-2; no check of the table's D call, TRBD1, against the DNA was made. TRBV21-1 is listed as a pseudogene. This CDR3 is 14 amino acids long. This chain's CDR3 is CASSRDRGRGGYTF. CDR3 coding DNA: TGTGCCAGCAGCAGAGACAGGGGGCGAGGTGGCTACACCTTC.

The chain recombines TRBV2 with TRBJ2-1, with a weak D call TRBD2 (6 bases). V lost 4 bases and J 9 bases, leaving 16 bases between the germline ends. Per the germline V gene, CDR1 is SNHLY and CDR2 is FYNNEI. This CDR3 has 14 amino acids. Here the CDR3 DNA reads TGTGCCAGCAGTGGATCGGGAGTTCGGAGTGAGCAGTTCTTC. Translating gives CASSGSGVRSEQFF.

The chain links TRBV14 to TRBJ1-5, with TRBD1 matching 7 bases. Unmatched junction bases numbered 6, after V lost 6 bases and J lost 4 bases. In germline, CDR1 is SGHDN, CDR2 FVKESK. The CDR3 has 14 amino acids. The CDR3: CASSPTGRNQPQHF. CDR3 nucleotides: TGTGCCAGCAGTCCGACAGGGCGAAATCAGCCCCAGCATTTT.

This clone was found a few times. This chain joins TRBV19 and TRBJ1-5, with a tentative D call TRBD1 (5 bases). Trimming cost V 5 bases and J 5 bases, with 16 bases left between them. The V gene's germline CDR1 is LNHDA and CDR2 SQIVND (reference sequence). This CDR3 comprises 15 residues. CDR3 nucleotide sequence: TGTGCCAGTAGTGGGCCATGGGGGGGACATCAGCCCCAGCATTTT. Protein product: CASSGPWGGHQPQHF.

This clone occurred a few times. The chain is built from TRBV2 and TRBJ2-2; D might be TRBD1 (6 bases). The CDR3 is 14 residues long. Germline-derived CDR1 and CDR2 are SNHLY and FYNNEI. The germline V and J ends were trimmed by 5 bases and 3 bases, with 10 bases remaining between them. CDR3 amino acids: CASSTGFYTGELFF. In DNA, the CDR3 is TGTGCCAGCAGTACAGGGTTTTACACCGGGGAGCTGTTTTTT.

The rearrangement uses TRBV9 and TRBJ2-1; D gene unclear. The CDR3 loop spans 13 amino acids. Germline V gene sequence: CDR1 SGDLS, CDR2 YYNGEE. Trimming removed 0 bases at V and 5 bases at J, with 6 bases between. CDR3 loop: CASSVDRDNEQFF. The CDR3 coding sequence is TGTGCCAGCAGCGTAGATCGGGACAATGAGCAGTTCTTC.

This clone was detected only once. This chain uses TRBV5-6 with TRBJ1-2; TRBD1 is a possible D gene (5 bases). Germline assignment: CDR1 SGHDT and CDR2 YYEEEE. The V end was cut by 0 bases, the J end by 5 bases, with 11 bases between. The CDR3 is made up of 14 amino acids. CDR3 DNA sequence: TGTGCCAGCAGCTTGGTGGGGGGGATTTATGGCTACACCTTC. Translating it yields CASSLVGGIYGYTF.

The rearrangement joins TRBV5-4 to TRBJ2-2; 8 bases are shared with TRBD2. After removal of 2 bases from V and 6 bases from J, the junction contained 6 bases not matched to a gene. The V gene's germline CDR1 is SGHNT and CDR2 YYREEE (reference sequence). The CDR3 runs to 15 residues. Here the CDR3 reads CASSLGAGVSGELFF. CDR3 in DNA: TGTGCCAGCAGCTTAGGAGCGGGAGTTTCCGGGGAGCTGTTTTTT.

The chain links TRBV19 to TRBJ1-1, with TRBD1 matching 8 bases. The CDR3 has 15 residues. Germline V CDR1 and CDR2: LNHDA, SQIVND (reference sequence). The junction had 7 bases not matched to a gene; V was cut back by 6 bases and J by 1 base. CDR3 amino acids: CASRTTGTGNTEAFF. The CDR3 DNA is TGTGCCAGTAGGACGACCGGGACAGGGAACACTGAAGCTTTCTTT. Based on the CDR3 plus reference TRBV19 and TRBJ1-1, the full variable domain is DGGITQSPKYLFRKEGQNVTLSCEQNLNHDAMYWYRQDPGQGLRLIYYSQIVNDFQKGDIAEGYSVSREKKESFPLTVTSAQKNPTAFYLCASRTTGTGNTEAFFGQGTRLTVV.

CDR3 sequence reads: CAIRAAQAYEQYF. The CDR3 DNA reads as TGTGCCATCAGGGCCGCTCAGGCCTACGAGCAGTACTTC. This chain uses TRBV10-3 with TRBJ2-7, with D unresolved. Germline CDR1 reads ENHRY; CDR2 reads SYGVKD. Trimming pared 6 bases from V and 2 bases from J, leaving 11 bases between. The CDR3 contains 13 residues.

The rearrangement links TRBV7-9 to TRBJ1-1; tentative D call: TRBD1 (6 bases). This CDR3 contains 14 residues. V lost 4 bases to trimming and J lost 4 bases, with 13 bases between them. Germline V CDR1 and CDR2: SEHNR, FQNEAQ (reference sequence). CDR3: CASSSIQGFTEAFF. Written as DNA, the CDR3 is TGTGCCAGCAGCTCGATCCAGGGGTTCACTGAAGCTTTCTTT.

The chain links TRBV30 to TRBJ1-1, with a possible D match to TRBD1 (5 bases). Trimming removed 0 bases from V and 0 bases from J, with 14 bases in between. The V gene's germline CDR1 is GTSNPN and CDR2 SVGIG (reference sequence). This CDR3 is built from 16 residues. CDR3 bases: TGTGCCTGGAGTGTACGGCGGGGCCATATGAACACTGAAGCTTTCTTT. Amino acids: CAWSVRRGHMNTEAFF.

This chain connects TRBV27 to TRBJ1-1, with TRBD1 matching over 8 bases. The V segment lost 5 bases and the J segment 8 bases; nucleotides outside the gene matches: 7. The CDR3 extends over 13 amino acids. The germline V gene has CDR1 MNHEY and CDR2 SMNVEV (reference sequence). The DNA for the CDR3 is TGTGCCAGCAGTACCCGACAGGGGTTCGAAGCTTTCTTT. Translation: CASSTRQGFEAFF.

This chain uses TRBV30 with TRBJ1-4, with 10 bases fitting TRBD1. J gave up 2 bases and V 8 bases, and 8 bases lay outside the gene matches. CDR3 length: 15 amino acids. In germline, CDR1 is GTSNPN, CDR2 SVGIG (reference sequence). CDR3 nucleotide sequence: TGTGCCCGCCGGGGACAGGGGACCACTAATGAAAAACTGTTTTTT. This codes for CARRGQGTTNEKLFF.

The chain carries TRBV19 and TRBJ1-2, with TRBD1 matching 9 bases. With V trimmed by 5 bases and J by 7 bases, 11 bases remained unmatched. CDR1 LNHDA and CDR2 SQIVND come from the germline V gene (reference sequence). The CDR3 has 15 amino acids. The CDR3 DNA reads TGTGCCAGTAGTCCTCCTCGGGACAGGGCGCCTGGCTACACCTTC. This sequence encodes CASSPPRDRAPGYTF. Full variable domain (missing parts from reference TRBV19 and TRBJ1-2): DGGITQSPKYLFRKEGQNVTLSCEQNLNHDAMYWYRQDPGQGLRLIYYSQIVNDFQKGDIAEGYSVSREKKESFPLTVTSAQKNPTAFYLCASSPPRDRAPGYTFGSGTRLTVV.